These 15 T cell receptor beta chains share one sample of origin, sequenced in a study of cytomegalovirus exposure and HLA in healthy donors. 13 Jbeta primers and 60 Vbeta primers were used for the PCR. Generated by immunoSEQ multiplex PCR, the TCRdb table keeps only in-frame clones and is missing some. The repertoire includes roughly 110,000 clones, around four fifths of them detected once, and about 1.6% sits in the top ten. Material for sequencing was PBMCs. The receptor set was obtained from a man aged 50 to 59 in good health and CMV-seronegative.

The J gene is TRBJ2-5, the V gene TRBV7-3; 11 bases line up with TRBD2. The assigned J gene may be wrong: the sequence end matches TRBJ2-7 better. The CDR3 has 14 residues. CDR1 SGHTA and CDR2 FQGTGA come from the germline V gene. This CDR3 is CASSISGGAGEQYF. CDR3 bases: TGTGCCAGCAGCATTAGCGGGGGGGCGGGCGAGCAGTACTTC.

The rearrangement links TRBV18 to TRBJ1-2; 7 bases agree with TRBD1. Trimming took 4 bases from V and 2 from J; bases not matched to a gene: 7. The CDR3 length is 15 residues. Looked up from germline, CDR1 is KGHSH and CDR2 is LQKENI. CDR3 in DNA: TGTGCCAGCTCACTAGGACAGGTCCCCAACTATGGCTACACCTTC. It yields the protein CASSLGQVPNYGYTF.

This chain links TRBV10-2 with TRBJ2-7, with TRBD1 matching over 7 bases. V was pared by 0 bases and J by 2 bases, with 7 bases of the junction left unmatched. This CDR3 comprises 16 residues. CDR1 is WSHSY and CDR2 is SAAADI in the germline V gene. The CDR3 bases are TGCGCCAGCAGTGAGTCCCGGACAGGTGGACCCTACGAGCAGTACTTC. Translating gives CASSESRTGGPYEQYF.

The chain uses TRBV29-1 and TRBJ1-1; no firm D call. Trimming left V 3 bases short and J 1 base short, with 9 bases between. CDR3 size: 13 residues. Germline V gene sequence: CDR1 SQVTM, CDR2 ANQGSEA. The CDR3 sequence: CSVETGKNTEAFF. The CDR3 bases are TGCAGCGTTGAGACGGGAAAGAACACTGAAGCTTTCTTT.

The rearrangement joins TRBV5-4 to TRBJ1-2, with 8 bases lining up with TRBD1. With 0 bases clipped from V and 6 bases from J, the junction kept 7 bases outside the gene matches. From germline, CDR1 is SGHNT and CDR2 YYREEE (reference sequence). The CDR3 is 15 amino acids. CDR3 residues: CASSLGGEQGDGYTF. The CDR3 coding sequence is TGTGCCAGCAGCTTGGGTGGGGAACAGGGGGATGGCTACACCTTC. Full variable domain (outside the CDR3, taken from reference TRBV5-4 and TRBJ1-2): ETGVTQSPTHLIKTRGQQVTLRCSSQSGHNTVSWYQQALGQGPQFIFQYYREEENGRGNFPPRFSGLQFPNYSSELNVNALELDDSALYLCASSLGGEQGDGYTFGSGTRLTVV.

Only one count was recorded for this clone. This chain uses TRBV6-5 with TRBJ1-6; TRBD1 matches at 7 bases. The germline gives CDR1 MNHEY, CDR2 SVGAGI. The CDR3 totals 15 residues. The V segment lost 6 bases and the J segment 8 bases; nucleotides outside the gene matches: 10. The CDR3 DNA is TGTGCCAGCAGACCACGGGACAGAGGTTATTCACCCCTCCACTTT. Its translation: CASRPRDRGYSPLHF.

The J gene is TRBJ2-3, the V gene TRBV6-4, with 8 positions matching TRBD1. This CDR3 contains 13 residues. Trimming removed 5 bases from V and 10 bases from J; junction bases left unmatched: 8. Germline CDR1 and CDR2: MRHNA and SNTAGT. CDR3 region: CASSSDRGQAQYF. CDR3 DNA sequence: TGTGCCAGCAGTTCTGACAGGGGTCAGGCGCAGTATTTT.

J is TRBJ1-1 and V is TRBV10-3, with a tentative D call TRBD1 (5 bases). V was clipped by 6 bases and J by 1 base, with 18 bases between them. The CDR3 is made up of 16 amino acids. From germline, CDR1 is ENHRY and CDR2 SYGVKD. The CDR3 loop is CAIRARGLRGNTEAFF. CDR3 sequence (DNA): TGTGCCATCAGGGCAAGGGGTCTAAGGGGGAACACTGAAGCTTTCTTT.

The chain combines TRBV25-1 with TRBJ1-2; the match to TRBD1 covers 9 bases. Germline values: CDR1 MGHDK, CDR2 SYGVNS. V trimming: 3 bases; J trimming: 8 bases; junction bases outside the gene matches: 7. CDR3 length equals 14 residues. The DNA of the CDR3 is TGTGCCAGCAGTGAGCCGGGACAGGGTAGCGGCTACACCTTC. Its protein product is CASSEPGQGSGYTF.

The DNA for the CDR3 is TGTGCCAGCAATGTTGACAGGGAAGAGCCCCAGCATTTT. This sequence encodes CASNVDREEPQHF. This chain joins TRBV2 and TRBJ1-5; TRBD1 matches at 7 bases. From germline, CDR1 is SNHLY and CDR2 FYNNEI. The CDR3 covers 13 residues. V gave up 7 bases and J gave up 8 bases; unmatched junction bases: 8.

This rearrangement joins TRBV2 to TRBJ1-1; TRBD1 is a possible D gene (5 bases). V shed 4 bases and J shed 4 bases, with 10 bases lying between them. The CDR3 runs 13 residues. Germline-derived CDR1 and CDR2 are SNHLY and FYNNEI. The CDR3 is CASSAQGSTEAFF. CDR3 DNA sequence: TGTGCCAGCAGTGCTCAGGGTAGCACTGAAGCTTTCTTT.

The V gene is TRBV10-1, the J gene TRBJ2-2; the D is unclear. This CDR3 is 13 amino acids long. Trimming stripped 4 bases from V and 7 bases from J, with 10 bases between. Per germline, CDR1 WNHNN and CDR2 SYGVQD (reference sequence). This chain's CDR3 is CASSGGGVGELFF. In DNA form, the CDR3 reads TGCGCCAGCAGTGGTGGCGGAGTCGGGGAGCTGTTTTTT.

V and J are TRBV5-5 and TRBJ1-5; weak D call: TRBD1 (5 bases). V was shortened by 2 bases and J by 0 bases, with 9 bases between the two germline ends. This CDR3 is built from 15 residues. In germline, CDR1 is SGHKS, CDR2 YYEKEE (reference sequence). The CDR3: CASSLLGGSNQPQHF. The CDR3 DNA reads TGTGCCAGCAGCTTACTGGGGGGTAGCAATCAGCCCCAGCATTTT.

This clone was detected once. The chain uses TRBV6-1 and TRBJ1-2; 7 nucleotides align to TRBD1. Trimming removed 4 bases from V and 7 bases from J; junction bases left unmatched: 12. Germline CDR1 reads MNHNS; CDR2 reads SASEGT. The CDR3 covers 15 residues. As DNA, the CDR3 is TGTGCCAGCAGTGTAACCCCGACAGGGTCCAGTGGCTACACCTTC. The encoded protein is CASSVTPTGSSGYTF.

The chain uses TRBV11-3 and TRBJ2-2; 8 bases are a match to TRBD1. V lost 5 bases to trimming and J lost 1 base; unmatched junction nucleotides: 3. Germline-derived CDR1 and CDR2 are SGHNT and YENEEA. The CDR3 spans 15 residues. The CDR3: CASSPGQGNTGELFF. Here the CDR3 DNA reads TGTGCCAGCAGCCCAGGACAGGGGAACACCGGGGAGCTGTTTTTT.